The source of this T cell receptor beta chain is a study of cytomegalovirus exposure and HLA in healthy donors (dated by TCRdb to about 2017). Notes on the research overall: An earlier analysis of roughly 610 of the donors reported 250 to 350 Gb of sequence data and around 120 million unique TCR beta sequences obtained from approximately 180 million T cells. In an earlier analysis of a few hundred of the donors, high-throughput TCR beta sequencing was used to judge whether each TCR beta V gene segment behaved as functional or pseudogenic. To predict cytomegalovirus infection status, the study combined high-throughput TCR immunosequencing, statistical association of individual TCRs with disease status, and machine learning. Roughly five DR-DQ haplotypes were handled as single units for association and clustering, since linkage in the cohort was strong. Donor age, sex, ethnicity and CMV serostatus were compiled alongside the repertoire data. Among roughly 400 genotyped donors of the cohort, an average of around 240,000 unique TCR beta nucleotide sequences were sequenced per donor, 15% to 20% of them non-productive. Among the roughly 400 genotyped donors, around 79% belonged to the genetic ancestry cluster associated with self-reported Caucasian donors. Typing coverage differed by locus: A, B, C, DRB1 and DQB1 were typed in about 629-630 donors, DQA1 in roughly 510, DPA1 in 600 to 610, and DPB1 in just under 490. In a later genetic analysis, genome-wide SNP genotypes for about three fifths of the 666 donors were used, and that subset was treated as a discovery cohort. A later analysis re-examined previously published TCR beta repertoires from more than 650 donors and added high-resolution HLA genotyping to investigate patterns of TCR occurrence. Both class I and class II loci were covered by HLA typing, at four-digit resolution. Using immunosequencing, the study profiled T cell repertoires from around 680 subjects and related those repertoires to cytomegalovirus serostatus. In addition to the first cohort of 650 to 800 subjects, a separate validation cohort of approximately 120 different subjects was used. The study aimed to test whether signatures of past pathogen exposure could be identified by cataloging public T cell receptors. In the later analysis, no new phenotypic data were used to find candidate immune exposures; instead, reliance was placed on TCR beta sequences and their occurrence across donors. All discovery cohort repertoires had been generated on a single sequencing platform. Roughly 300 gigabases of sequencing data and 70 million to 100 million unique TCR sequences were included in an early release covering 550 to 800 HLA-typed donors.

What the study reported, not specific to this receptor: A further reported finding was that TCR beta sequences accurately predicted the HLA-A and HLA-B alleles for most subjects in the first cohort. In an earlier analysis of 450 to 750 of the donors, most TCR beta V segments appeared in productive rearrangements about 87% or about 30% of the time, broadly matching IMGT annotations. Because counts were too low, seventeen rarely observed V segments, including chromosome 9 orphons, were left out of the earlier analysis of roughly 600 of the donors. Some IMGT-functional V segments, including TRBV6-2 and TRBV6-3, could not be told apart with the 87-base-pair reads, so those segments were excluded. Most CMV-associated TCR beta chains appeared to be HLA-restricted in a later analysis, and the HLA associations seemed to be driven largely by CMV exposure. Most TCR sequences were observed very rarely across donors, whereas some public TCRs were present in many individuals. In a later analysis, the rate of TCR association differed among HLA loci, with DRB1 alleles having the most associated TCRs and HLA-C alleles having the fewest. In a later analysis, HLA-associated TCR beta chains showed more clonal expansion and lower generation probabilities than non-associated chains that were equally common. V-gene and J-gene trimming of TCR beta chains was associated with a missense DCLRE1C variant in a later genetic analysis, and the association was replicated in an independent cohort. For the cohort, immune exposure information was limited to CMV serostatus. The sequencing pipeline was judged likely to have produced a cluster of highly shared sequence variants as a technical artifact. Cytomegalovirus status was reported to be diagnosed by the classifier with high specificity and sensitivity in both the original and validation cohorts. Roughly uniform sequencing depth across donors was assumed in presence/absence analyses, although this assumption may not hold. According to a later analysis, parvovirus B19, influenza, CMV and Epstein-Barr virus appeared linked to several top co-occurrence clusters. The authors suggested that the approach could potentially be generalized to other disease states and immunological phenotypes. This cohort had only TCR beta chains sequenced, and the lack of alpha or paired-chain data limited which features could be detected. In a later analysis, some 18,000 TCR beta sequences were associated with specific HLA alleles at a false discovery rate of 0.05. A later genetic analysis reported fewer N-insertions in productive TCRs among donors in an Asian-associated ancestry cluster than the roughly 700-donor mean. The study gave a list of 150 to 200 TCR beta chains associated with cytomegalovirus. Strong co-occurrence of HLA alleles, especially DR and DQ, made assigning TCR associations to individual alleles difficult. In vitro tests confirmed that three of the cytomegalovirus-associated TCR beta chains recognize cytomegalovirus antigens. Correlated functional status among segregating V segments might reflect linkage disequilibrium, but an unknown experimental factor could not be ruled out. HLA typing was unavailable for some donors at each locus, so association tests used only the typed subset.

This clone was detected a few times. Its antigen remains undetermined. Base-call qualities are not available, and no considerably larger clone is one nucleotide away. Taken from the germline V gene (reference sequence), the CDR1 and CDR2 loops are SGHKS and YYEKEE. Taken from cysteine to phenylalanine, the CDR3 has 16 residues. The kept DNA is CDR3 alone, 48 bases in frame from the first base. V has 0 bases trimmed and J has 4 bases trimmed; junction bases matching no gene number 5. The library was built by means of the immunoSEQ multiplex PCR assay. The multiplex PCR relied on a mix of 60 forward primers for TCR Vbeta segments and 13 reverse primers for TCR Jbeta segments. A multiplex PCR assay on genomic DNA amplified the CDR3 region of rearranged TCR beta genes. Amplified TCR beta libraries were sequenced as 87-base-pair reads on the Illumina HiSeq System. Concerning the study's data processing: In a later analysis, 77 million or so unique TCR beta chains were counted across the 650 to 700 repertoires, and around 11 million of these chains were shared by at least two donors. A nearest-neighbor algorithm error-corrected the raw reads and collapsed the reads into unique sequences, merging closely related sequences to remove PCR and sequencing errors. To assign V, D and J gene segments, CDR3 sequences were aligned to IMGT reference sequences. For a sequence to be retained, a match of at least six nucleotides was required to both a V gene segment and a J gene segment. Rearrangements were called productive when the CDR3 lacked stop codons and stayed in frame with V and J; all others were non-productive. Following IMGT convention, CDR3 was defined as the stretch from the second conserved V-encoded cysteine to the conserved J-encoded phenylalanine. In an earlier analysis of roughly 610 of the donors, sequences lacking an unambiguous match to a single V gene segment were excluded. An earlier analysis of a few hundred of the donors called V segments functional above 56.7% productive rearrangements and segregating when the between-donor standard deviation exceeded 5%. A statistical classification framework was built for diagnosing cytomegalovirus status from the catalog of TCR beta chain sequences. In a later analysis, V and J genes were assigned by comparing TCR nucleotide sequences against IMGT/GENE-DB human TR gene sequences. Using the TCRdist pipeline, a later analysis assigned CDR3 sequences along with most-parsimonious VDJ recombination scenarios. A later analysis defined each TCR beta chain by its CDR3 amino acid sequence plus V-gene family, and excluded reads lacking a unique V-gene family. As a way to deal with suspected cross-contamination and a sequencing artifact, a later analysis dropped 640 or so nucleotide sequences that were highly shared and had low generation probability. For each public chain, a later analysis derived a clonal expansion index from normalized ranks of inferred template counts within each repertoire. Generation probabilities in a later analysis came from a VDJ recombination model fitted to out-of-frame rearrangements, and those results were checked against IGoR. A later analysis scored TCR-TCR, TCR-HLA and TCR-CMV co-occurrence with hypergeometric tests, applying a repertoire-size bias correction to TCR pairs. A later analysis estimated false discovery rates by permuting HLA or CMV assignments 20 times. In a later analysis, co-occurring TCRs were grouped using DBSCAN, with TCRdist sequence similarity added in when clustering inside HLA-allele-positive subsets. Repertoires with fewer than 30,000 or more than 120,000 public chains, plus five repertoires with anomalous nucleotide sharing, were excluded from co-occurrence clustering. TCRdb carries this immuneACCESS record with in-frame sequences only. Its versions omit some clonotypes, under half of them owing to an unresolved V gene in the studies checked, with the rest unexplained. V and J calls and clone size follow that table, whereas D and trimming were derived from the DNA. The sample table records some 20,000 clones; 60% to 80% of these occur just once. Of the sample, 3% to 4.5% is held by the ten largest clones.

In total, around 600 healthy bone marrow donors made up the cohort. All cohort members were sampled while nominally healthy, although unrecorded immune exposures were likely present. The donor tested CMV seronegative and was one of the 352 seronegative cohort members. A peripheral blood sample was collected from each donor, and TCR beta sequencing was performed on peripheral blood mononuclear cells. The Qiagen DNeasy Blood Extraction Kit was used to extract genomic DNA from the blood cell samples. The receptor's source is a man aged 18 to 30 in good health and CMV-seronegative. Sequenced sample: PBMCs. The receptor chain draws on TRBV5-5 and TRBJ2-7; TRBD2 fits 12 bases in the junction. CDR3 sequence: CASSLGLAGGLYEQYF. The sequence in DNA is TGTGCCAGCAGCTTGGGCCTAGCGGGAGGGTTGTACGAGCAGTACTTC.